At least ten counts were recorded for the clone carrying this T cell receptor beta chain. During its preparation, the TCRbeta library received unique molecular identifiers. MiXCR, run by TCRdb on the PCR reads, gives a single entry per CDR3 protein. The table shows 600,000 to 700,000 distinct CDR3 sequences, with approximately 16% occurring only once. These data originate in a study of T-cell reconstitution after alpha-beta-depleted transplantation in children. V was pared by 5 bases and J by 1 base, with 5 bases of the junction left unmatched. The CDR3 loop spans 15 amino acids. The rearrangement uses TRBV12-3 or TRBV12-4 and TRBJ2-7, with TRBD1 identical over 10 bases. Sequencing was performed on PBMCs from the stem cell graft donor, taken from the stem cell graft. The TCR sequence derives from a human donor who donated a stem cell graft to a child with acute myeloid leukemia. The CDR3 DNA follows: TGTGCCAGCAGTGAAGGGACAGGGGCATCCTACGAGCAGTACTTC. It yields the protein CASSEGTGASYEQYF.